Each of the 23 T cell receptor beta chains below was sequenced from the same sample in a study of T cells in Graves' hyperthyroidism and ophthalmopathy. RNA transcripts provided the source from which TCR beta CDR3 regions were amplified. A set of HTBI primers served as the primers for a first-round RT-PCR of the TCR CDR3. Each CDR3 protein is one row after TCRdb ran MiXCR on the multiplex PCR reads. There are approximately 600,000 distinct CDR3 sequences in the sample; 20% occur only once, and around a third lies in the top ten. Source material: blood. Receptor source: a man aged 25 to 45 with Graves' ophthalmopathy.

This clonotype has just a few counts. The chain links TRBV11-2 to TRBJ1-5, with D perhaps TRBD1 (5 bases). The V end was cut by 5 bases, the J end by 0 bases, with 11 bases between. The CDR3 sequence is 15 residues long. Germline CDR1 and CDR2: SGHAT and FQNNGV. CDR3 bases: TGTGCCAGCAGCCCCACAGGCACTAGCAATCAGCCCCAGCATTTT. It codes for CASSPTGTSNQPQHF.

This clonotype was recorded many times. The CDR3 region has the DNA TGTGCCAGCATTCCAAGGGGAGCTCAGAACGAGCAGTACTTC. This translates into CASIPRGAQNEQYF. V is TRBV2 and J is TRBJ2-7; D could derive from TRBD1 or TRBD2 (5 bases each). The CDR3 runs 14 residues. V gave up 7 bases and J gave up 5 bases, with 18 bases separating them. Germline V gene data show CDR1 as SNHLY and CDR2 as FYNNEI.

Many counts were recorded for this clonotype. The gene calls are TRBV30 and TRBJ1-2, with 7 bases identical to TRBD1. CDR1 is GTSNPN, CDR2 SVGIG, per germline (reference sequence). The V and J ends lost 0 bases and 1 base, in that order; junction bases with no gene match: 2. CDR3 length: 14 residues. The CDR3 DNA follows: TGTGCCTGGAGTGTAGGACAGGTTAACTATGGCTACACCTTC. Protein product: CAWSVGQVNYGYTF. Filled out from reference TRBV30 and TRBJ1-2, the complete variable domain reads SQTIHQWPATLVQPVGSPLSLECTVEGTSNPNLYWYRQAAGRGLQLLFYSVGIGQISSEVPQNLSASRPQDRQFILSSKKLLLSDSGFYLCAWSVGQVNYGYTFGSGTRLTVV.

The chain links TRBV12-3 or TRBV12-4 to TRBJ2-5, with D possibly being TRBD2 (5 bases). The CDR3 runs to 14 residues. Between the trimmed V and J ends, which lost 6 bases and 2 bases, there was a span of 13 bases. In nucleotides, the CDR3 is TGTGCCAGCAGGCACCGGGATCTACAAGAGACCCAGTACTTC. It specifies CASRHRDLQETQYF.

V is TRBV10-1 and J is TRBJ2-7; a weak D match, TRBD2 (6 bases). Between the trimmed V and J ends, which lost 6 bases and 0 bases, there was a span of 12 bases. The germline V gene encodes CDR1 WNHNN and CDR2 SYGVQD (reference sequence). The CDR3 spans 14 residues. The CDR3 loop reads CASSAGTDSYEQYF. The CDR3 DNA is TGCGCCAGCAGCGCCGGGACTGACTCCTACGAGCAGTACTTC.

This clonotype came up once. This chain joins TRBV6-1 and TRBJ2-4; 7 bases line up with TRBD1. The CDR3 is made up of 14 amino acids. Germline values: CDR1 MNHNS, CDR2 SASEGT. Trimming took 6 bases from V and 6 from J; bases not matched to a gene: 8. The CDR3 loop reads CASSSGQDRNIQYF. The CDR3 DNA reads TGTGCCAGCAGCTCCGGACAGGACCGAAACATTCAGTACTTC.

The genes are TRBV7-9 and TRBJ2-1; a weak D match, TRBD2 (6 bases). Per the germline V gene, CDR1 is SEHNR and CDR2 is FQNEAQ (reference sequence). This CDR3 comprises 14 residues. V was trimmed by 1 base and J by 10 bases, leaving 14 bases between them. This chain's CDR3 is CASSLETLAPEQFF. CDR3 nucleotides: TGTGCCAGCAGCTTAGAAACCCTAGCGCCGGAGCAGTTCTTC. Full variable domain (remainder filled in from reference TRBV7-9 and TRBJ2-1): DTGVSQNPRHKITKRGQNVTFRCDPISEHNRLYWYRQTLGQGPEFLTYFQNEAQLEKSRLLSDRFSAERPKGSFSTLEIQRTEQGDSAMYLCASSLETLAPEQFFGPGTRLTVL.

The chain combines TRBV6-1 with TRBJ2-1; D unresolved. V lost 0 bases and J 5 bases, leaving 11 bases between the germline ends. The CDR3 loop spans 15 amino acids. Germline V gives CDR1 MNHNS, CDR2 SASEGT. The CDR3 DNA reads TGTGCCAGCAGTGAAGCAGGTTGGTTGGACAATGAGCAGTTCTTC. Residues: CASSEAGWLDNEQFF.

The V gene is TRBV2, the J gene TRBJ2-1; 8 nucleotides agree with TRBD2. The germline gives CDR1 SNHLY, CDR2 FYNNEI. After removal of 6 bases from V and 3 bases from J, the junction contained 7 bases not matched to a gene. The length of the CDR3 is 15 residues. This CDR3 reads CASRAREGSYNEQFF. In DNA form, the CDR3 reads TGTGCCAGCAGAGCCCGGGAGGGGAGCTACAATGAGCAGTTCTTC.

V and J are TRBV6-6 and TRBJ1-5; 7 bases align to TRBD1. J gave up 0 bases and V 0 bases, and 8 bases lay outside the gene matches. Per the germline V gene, CDR1 is MNHNY and CDR2 is SVGAGI (reference sequence). This CDR3 has 18 amino acids. The CDR3 DNA follows: TGTGCCAGCAGTTACTCCGACAGGGACCTTTATAGCAATCAGCCCCAGCATTTT. Protein sequence: CASSYSDRDLYSNQPQHF.

The CDR3, as DNA: TGTGCCATCAGTGAGTCGCTAGTGACAGGGTCGCGCTATGGCTACACCTTC. Translating gives CAISESLVTGSRYGYTF. The chain recombines TRBV10-3 with TRBJ1-2; 7 bases are a match to TRBD1. V lost 0 bases to trimming and J lost 4 bases; unmatched junction nucleotides: 11. The CDR3 consists of 17 residues. Germline CDR1 is ENHRY and CDR2 is SYGVKD.

As to this clonotype: Since a much larger clone is just one base distant, this may be a read error. The CDR3 here is CASSLRSPNGYGFTF. CDR3 sequence (DNA): TGTGCCAGCAGCTTACGCTCCCCGAACGGCTATGGCTTCACCTTC. V and J are TRBV7-2 and TRBJ1-2; unclear D gene. CDR3 size: 15 residues. Germline CDR1 is SGHTA and CDR2 is FQGNSA.

The chain employs TRBV9 and TRBJ1-6; D gene uncertain. The CDR3 consists of 17 residues. The germline V gene encodes CDR1 SGDLS and CDR2 YYNGEE. V lost 0 bases to trimming and J lost 11 bases, with 21 bases between them. In DNA, the CDR3 is TGTGCCAGCAGCGTAGAGTCCTTGGGATCCTCTGGCGCACCCCTCCACTTT. Translation: CASSVESLGSSGAPLHF.

The CDR3 loop is CAISGTSSETQYF. The CDR3 DNA reads as TGTGCCATCAGTGGGACTAGCAGTGAGACCCAGTACTTC. The V call is TRBV10-3, the J call TRBJ2-5, with 8 nucleotides matching TRBD2. The CDR3 totals 13 residues. With 4 bases clipped from V and 5 bases from J, the junction kept 3 bases outside the gene matches. Per germline, CDR1 ENHRY and CDR2 SYGVKD.

The chain is built from TRBV7-3 and TRBJ2-1; D possibly corresponds to TRBD1 (5 bases). The V gene lost 4 bases and the J gene lost 8 bases, with 15 bases spanning the gap. The germline V gene encodes CDR1 SGHTA and CDR2 FQGTGA. The CDR3 has 14 amino acids. This CDR3 is CASSSKTDYHEQFF. DNA of the CDR3: TGTGCCAGCAGCTCAAAGACAGATTACCATGAGCAGTTCTTC. Full variable domain (outside the CDR3, taken from reference TRBV7-3 and TRBJ2-1): GAGVSQTPSNKVTEKGKYVELRCDPISGHTALYWYRQSLGQGPEFLIYFQGTGAADDSGLPNDRFFAVRPEGSVSTLKIQRTERGDSAVYLCASSSKTDYHEQFFGPGTRLTVL.

Worth noting for this clonotype: The junction does not match germline at one end; this may be a read error. The chain combines TRBV5-1 with TRBJ1-2; no firm D call. CDR1 and CDR2 (germline): SGHRS, YFSETQ. The CDR3 is 15 residues long. The CDR3 region is CASSLSTNHGYGHTF. The CDR3 coding sequence is TGCGCCAGCAGCTTGTCGACAAACCATGGCTATGGCCACACCTTC.

This clonotype was counted only a few times. The chain is built from TRBV5-1 and TRBJ2-6; no firm D call. V dropped 4 bases and J dropped 2 bases, with 10 bases sitting between them. The length of the CDR3 is 15 residues. Germline CDR1 SGHRS, CDR2 YFSETQ. The CDR3 sequence is CASSVQDPGANVLTF. CDR3 sequence (DNA): TGCGCCAGCAGCGTGCAGGATCCTGGGGCCAACGTCCTGACTTTC.

This clonotype has only a few counts. The chain recombines TRBV6-1 with TRBJ2-3, with D maybe TRBD1 (5 bases). With 7 bases removed from V and 0 bases from J, the gap between germline ends came to 11 bases. CDR1 is MNHNS, CDR2 SASEGT, per germline. This CDR3 comprises 14 residues. CDR3: CASKQGSSTDTQYF. The CDR3 bases are TGTGCCAGCAAGCAGGGATCGAGCACAGATACGCAGTATTTT.

This clonotype was seen a few times. The V gene is TRBV28, the J gene TRBJ1-1, with D perhaps TRBD1 (5 bases). The CDR3 sequence is 16 residues long. The V gene lost 5 bases and the J gene lost 4 bases, with 20 bases spanning the gap. The V gene's germline CDR1 is MDHEN and CDR2 SYDVKM. CDR3 protein: CASSAYRRRGGTEAFF. The CDR3 coding sequence is TGTGCCAGCAGTGCCTACAGGCGGCGGGGGGGCACTGAAGCTTTCTTT.

This clonotype was detected ten times or more. The chain links TRBV12-3 or TRBV12-4 to TRBJ2-7; tentative D call: TRBD2 (5 bases). V lost 1 base, J lost 0 bases, and 10 bases lay in between. The CDR3 covers 15 residues. Here the CDR3 DNA reads TGTGCCAGCAGTTTAGGGAGGTTTAGCTCCTACGAGCAGTACTTC. Residues: CASSLGRFSSYEQYF.

Note on this clonotype: At one end the junction does not follow the germline gene, possibly because of a read error. This chain uses TRBV5-1 with TRBJ2-1, with TRBD2 matching 9 bases. This CDR3 is 15 amino acids long. In germline, CDR1 is SGHRS, CDR2 YFSETQ. The chain's CDR3 is CASSLKAGGFYEQFF. CDR3 nucleotides: TGTGCCAGCAGCTTAAAAGCGGGAGGATTTTATGAGCAGTTCTTC.

This clonotype was found a few times. The V gene is TRBV6-1, the J gene TRBJ2-3; 8 bases agree with TRBD2. J gave up 2 bases and V 5 bases, and 18 bases lay outside the gene matches. The CDR3 runs 19 residues. The germline CDR1 and CDR2 sequences are MNHNS and SASEGT. CDR3 in amino acids: CASSPGLELEILLTDTQYF. The DNA for the CDR3 is TGTGCCAGCAGTCCGGGACTAGAGTTAGAGATACTCCTCACAGATACGCAGTATTTT.

The gene calls are TRBV5-5 and TRBJ2-1; TRBD2 matches at 14 bases. Trimming took 3 bases from V and 2 from J; bases not matched to a gene: 7. Germline CDR1 and CDR2: SGHKS and YYEKEE (reference sequence). The CDR3 runs to 18 residues. This CDR3 reads CASSSPGTSGSPYNEQFF. CDR3 DNA sequence: TGTGCCAGCAGCTCCCCCGGGACTAGCGGGAGCCCCTACAATGAGCAGTTCTTC.